This entry lists 27 T cell receptor beta chains sequenced from one sample in a study of a mutant IDH1 vaccine in newly diagnosed glioma (dated by TCRdb to the early 2020s). In light of the paper, this sample's time point label describes: baseline, week 1 (first vaccination visit). The treatment or condition label, read with the paper, signifies: pre-vaccination baseline after standard-of-care therapy. Libraries were constructed by the immunoSEQ multiplex PCR assay. In TCRdb, the immuneACCESS table is reduced to in-frame sequences with V and J assigned. These tables do not hold every clone; where another copy was compared, an unresolved V gene accounts for under half, and the others remain unexplained. The sample records 90,000 to 95,000 clones, around 82% of which are singletons. The ten largest clonotypes hold roughly 7.1% of the sample. The material was PBMCs, obtained from a glioma patient treated with radiotherapy, temozolomide or both. Every receptor here comes from a woman in her fifties or sixties with glioma.

This clone has a single count. The chain carries TRBV5-1 and TRBJ1-5, with D possibly matching TRBD1 (5 bases). Germline V gene sequence: CDR1 SGHRS, CDR2 YFSETQ. The CDR3 has 15 residues. V was trimmed by 0 bases and J by 6 bases, leaving 13 bases between them. The CDR3, as DNA: TGCGCCAGCAGCTTGGACGGGGCCTCGGGTCAGCCCCAGCATTTT. Translated: CASSLDGASGQPQHF. Drawing the rest from reference TRBV5-1 and TRBJ1-5, the complete variable domain is KAGVTQTPRYLIKTRGQQVTLSCSPISGHRSVSWYQQTPGQGLQFLFEYFSETQRNKGNFPGRFSGRQFSNSRSEMNVSTLELGDSALYLCASSLDGASGQPQHFGDGTRLSIL.

The chain carries TRBV30 and TRBJ2-1; D tentatively fits TRBD1 or TRBD2 (7 bases each). Trimming shortened V by 4 bases and J by 9 bases, and 22 bases separated the two germline ends. The CDR3 is 15 amino acids. Germline assignment: CDR1 GTSNPN and CDR2 SVGIG (reference sequence). The chain's CDR3 is CAWTGGRGGRFEQFF. The CDR3 DNA reads TGTGCCTGGACAGGTGGCAGGGGGGGAAGGTTTGAGCAGTTCTTC.

The J gene is TRBJ2-3, the V gene TRBV5-8; the D gene is possibly TRBD1 (5 bases). Per germline, CDR1 SGHTS and CDR2 YDEGEE. The CDR3 is 16 residues long. The ends were cut back, 0 bases at V and 4 bases at J, with 15 bases in the middle. The CDR3 is CASSLVTYWGPDTQYF. CDR3 nucleotides: TGTGCCAGCAGCTTGGTAACCTACTGGGGCCCAGATACGCAGTATTTT.

This clone was found a few times. The rearrangement links TRBV5-4 to TRBJ2-2; 7 bases fit TRBD1. V shed 3 bases, J shed 5 bases, and the junction held 7 bases outside the gene matches. The CDR3 totals 15 residues. Germline lookup yields CDR1 SGHNT and CDR2 YYREEE (reference sequence). CDR3 loop: CASSSDPTGTGELFF. CDR3 bases: TGTGCCAGCAGCTCAGACCCGACAGGGACCGGGGAGCTGTTTTTT.

This chain joins TRBV25-1 and TRBJ1-4, with D possibly TRBD1 on 6 matching bases. There are 13 residues in the CDR3. The V gene lost 1 base and the J gene lost 6 bases, with 6 bases spanning the gap. Germline CDR1 MGHDK, CDR2 SYGVNS. CDR3 sequence reads: CASSESGDEKLFF. The CDR3 nucleotides are TGTGCCAGCAGTGAATCAGGGGATGAAAAACTGTTTTTT.

The chain has TRBV19 and TRBJ2-1; 8 bases align to TRBD2. This CDR3 contains 13 residues. The junction had 10 bases not matched to a gene; V was cut back by 9 bases and J by 9 bases. Germline loops: CDR1 LNHDA, CDR2 SQIVND (reference sequence). CDR3 DNA: TGTGCCAGCTCCCCGGGGGGGGCCGGTGAGCAGTTCTTC. This gives the protein CASSPGGAGEQFF.

V usage is TRBV11-2 and J usage is TRBJ1-1; D is undetermined. There are 15 residues in the CDR3. V was shortened by 6 bases and J by 0 bases, with 14 bases between the two germline ends. CDR1 is SGHAT, CDR2 FQNNGV, per germline. The chain's CDR3 is CASSPPGSLNTEAFF. Written as DNA, the CDR3 is TGTGCCAGCAGTCCCCCCGGCAGCTTGAACACTGAAGCTTTCTTT.

The chain links TRBV9 to TRBJ2-5, with TRBD1 identical over 7 bases. CDR3 length equals 14 residues. Trimming took 4 bases from V and 2 from J; bases not matched to a gene: 5. Germline loops: CDR1 SGDLS, CDR2 YYNGEE. The CDR3 nucleotides read TGTGCCAGCAGCTCGACAGGGCTTCAAGAGACCCAGTACTTC. Its translation: CASSSTGLQETQYF.

The chain employs TRBV19 and TRBJ1-1; D not certain. The CDR3 has 12 residues. V was clipped by 8 bases and J by 3 bases, with 10 bases between them. The V gene's germline CDR1 is LNHDA and CDR2 SQIVND (reference sequence). CDR3 sequence (DNA): TGTGCCAGTTCTAAAACCTACACTGAAGCTTTCTTT. It yields the protein CASSKTYTEAFF.

The chain carries TRBV27 and TRBJ2-7, with unresolved D. This CDR3 spans 11 amino acids. Germline CDR1 reads MNHEY; CDR2 reads SMNVEV (reference sequence). The V end lost 4 bases, the J end lost 2 bases, and 3 bases lay between the germline ends. CDR3 in amino acids: CASSSTYEQYF. Here the CDR3 DNA reads TGTGCCAGCAGTTCCACCTACGAGCAGTACTTC.

The J gene is TRBJ1-2, the V gene TRBV10-3; 8 bases match TRBD1. The germline gives CDR1 ENHRY, CDR2 SYGVKD. The junction had 4 bases not matched to a gene; V was cut back by 0 bases and J by 7 bases. The CDR3 extends over 14 amino acids. DNA of the CDR3: TGTGCCATCAGTGAGTCGGGACAGGAAAGTGGCTACACCTTC. It translates to CAISESGQESGYTF.

The chain recombines TRBV5-4 with TRBJ2-3; tentatively, D is TRBD1 or TRBD2 (6 bases each). CDR1 is SGHNT, CDR2 YYREEE, per germline (reference sequence). Deletions cut 7 bases from V and 4 bases from J, with 19 bases between. The CDR3 runs 15 residues. CDR3 amino acids: CASRYGVGGPDTQYF. As DNA, the CDR3 is TGTGCCAGCCGTTATGGGGTGGGGGGCCCAGATACGCAGTATTTT.

This clone occurred a few times. The chain recombines TRBV9 with TRBJ2-2; possibly TRBD1 or TRBD2 for D (6 bases each). Trimming cost V 0 bases and J 5 bases, with 14 bases left between them. The CDR3 runs to 16 residues. From germline, CDR1 is SGDLS and CDR2 YYNGEE. The CDR3 sequence: CASSVGGQGRTGELFF. The CDR3, as DNA: TGTGCCAGCAGCGTAGGTGGGCAGGGGAGGACCGGGGAGCTGTTTTTT.

J is TRBJ1-1 and V is TRBV6-4; possibly TRBD1 for D (6 bases). Trimming removed 10 bases from V and 6 bases from J, with 18 bases in between. This CDR3 contains 13 residues. Germline lookup yields CDR1 MRHNA and CDR2 SNTAGT. The CDR3 region is CAIPRDRWAEAFF. Written as DNA, the CDR3 is TGTGCCATCCCACGTGACAGGTGGGCTGAAGCTTTCTTT.

V is TRBV29-1 and J is TRBJ1-1, with D unresolved. CDR3 size: 14 residues. V lost 6 bases and J 1 base, leaving 15 bases between the germline ends. Germline CDR1 and CDR2: SQVTM and ANQGSEA. CDR3 sequence: CSVGVSWTNTEAFF. CDR3 bases: TGCAGCGTGGGAGTCTCGTGGACGAACACTGAAGCTTTCTTT. The whole variable domain, remainder taken from reference TRBV29-1 and TRBJ1-1, is SAVISQKPSRDICQRGTSLTIQCQVDSQVTMMFWYRQQPGQSLTLIATANQGSEATYESGFVIDKFPISRPNLTFSTLTVSNMSPEDSSIYLCSVGVSWTNTEAFFGQGTRLTVV.

The chain joins TRBV27 to TRBJ2-3; 7 nucleotides line up with TRBD2. This CDR3 contains 14 residues. The V gene end was trimmed by 8 bases and the J gene end by 2 bases; junction bases not matched to a gene: 7. Germline CDR1 reads MNHEY; CDR2 reads SMNVEV (reference sequence). CDR3 sequence reads: CASRAAGTTDTQYF. The DNA for the CDR3 is TGTGCCAGCCGTGCAGCGGGGACCACAGATACGCAGTATTTT.

The V call is TRBV6-5, the J call TRBJ1-1, with D possibly matching TRBD1 (6 bases). The CDR3 covers 15 residues. Between the trimmed V and J ends, which lost 5 bases and 3 bases, there was a span of 16 bases. CDR1 MNHEY and CDR2 SVGAGI come from the germline V gene. The CDR3 here is CASSNSQGFYTEAFF. CDR3 in DNA: TGTGCCAGCAGTAATTCACAGGGATTCTACACTGAAGCTTTCTTT.

CDR3 in amino acids: CASRYRGHEQFF. DNA for the CDR3: TGTGCCAGCAGGTACAGGGGCCATGAGCAGTTCTTC. This chain links TRBV6-1 with TRBJ2-1; 7 nucleotides align to TRBD1. CDR1 and CDR2 from the germline V gene are MNHNS and SASEGT. The CDR3 extends over 12 amino acids. V shed 6 bases, J shed 8 bases, and the junction held 4 bases outside the gene matches.

The chain recombines TRBV28 with TRBJ2-7, with D tentatively TRBD2 (7 bases). Per the germline V gene, CDR1 is MDHEN and CDR2 is SYDVKM. Trimming took off 10 bases at V and 5 bases at J, with 21 bases between the two ends. CDR3 size: 14 residues. CDR3 region: CANTPEQGGNEQYF. CDR3 sequence (DNA): TGTGCCAACACTCCAGAACAGGGAGGGAACGAGCAGTACTTC.

The gene calls are TRBV9 and TRBJ1-5; TRBD1 is a possible D gene (5 bases). Trimming took off 0 bases at V and 10 bases at J, with 11 bases between the two ends. CDR3 size: 13 residues. Germline loops: CDR1 SGDLS, CDR2 YYNGEE. The CDR3, as DNA: TGTGCCAGCAGCGTAGCCGGCACAGGACCCCAGCATTTT. It translates to CASSVAGTGPQHF.

The chain joins TRBV19 to TRBJ2-5, with 8 bases matching TRBD1. In germline, CDR1 is LNHDA, CDR2 SQIVND (reference sequence). V dropped 9 bases and J dropped 2; count of bases not matched to a gene: 5. This CDR3 contains 13 residues. The CDR3 sequence: CASRGTGQETQYF. In nucleotides, the CDR3 is TGTGCCAGCAGGGGGACAGGTCAAGAGACCCAGTACTTC.

This clone occurred once. The V and J genes are TRBV2 and TRBJ2-1, with unresolved D. The length of the CDR3 is 14 residues. V was clipped by 7 bases and J by 8 bases, with 18 bases between them. Germline CDR1 reads SNHLY; CDR2 reads FYNNEI. CDR3 sequence: CASMEPRTADEQFF. CDR3 nucleotides: TGTGCCAGCATGGAGCCGAGAACGGCCGATGAGCAGTTCTTC.

V is TRBV9 and J is TRBJ2-3; 13 nucleotides line up with TRBD2. The junction had 15 bases not matched to a gene; V was cut back by 4 bases and J by 1 base. Germline CDR1 reads SGDLS; CDR2 reads YYNGEE. This CDR3 contains 20 residues. The CDR3 protein is CASSTTAGLAGPRGTDTQYF. DNA for the CDR3: TGTGCCAGCAGCACTACCGCGGGACTAGCGGGGCCTCGTGGCACAGATACGCAGTATTTT. Using reference TRBV9 and TRBJ2-3 for the parts outside the CDR3, the full variable domain is DSGVTQTPKHLITATGQRVTLRCSPRSGDLSVYWYQQSLDQGLQFLIQYYNGEERAKGNILERFSAQQFPDLHSELNLSSLELGDSALYFCASSTTAGLAGPRGTDTQYFGPGTRLTVL.

The gene calls are TRBV5-1 and TRBJ2-1, with D tentatively TRBD2 (5 bases). The V gene's germline CDR1 is SGHRS and CDR2 YFSETQ. The CDR3 loop spans 16 amino acids. The V gene lost 4 bases and the J gene lost 0 bases, with 14 bases spanning the gap. The CDR3, as DNA: TGCGCCAGCAGCGCCTCCAGCGGTAGCTCCTACAATGAGCAGTTCTTC. It translates to CASSASSGSSYNEQFF.

In DNA, the CDR3 is TGTGCCAGCAGGGGGACTTCTAAAGAGACCCAGTACTTC. Residues: CASRGTSKETQYF. The chain joins TRBV2 to TRBJ2-5; maybe TRBD2 (6 bases). The CDR3 loop spans 13 amino acids. Germline loops: CDR1 SNHLY, CDR2 FYNNEI. V lost 6 bases to trimming and J lost 3 bases, with 11 bases between them.

The chain recombines TRBV7-6 with TRBJ1-5; the D gene is possibly TRBD1 (5 bases). Trimming took 4 bases from V and 2 from J, leaving 12 bases between them. Per germline, CDR1 SGHVS and CDR2 FNYEAQ. This CDR3 has 15 residues. CDR3 sequence (DNA): TGTGCCAGCAGCTCCCTGACGGGGCGCAATCAGCCCCAGCATTTT. Protein: CASSSLTGRNQPQHF.

The V call is TRBV4-1, the J call TRBJ1-2, with D perhaps TRBD1 (5 bases). Per germline, CDR1 MGHRA and CDR2 YSYEKL. The CDR3 has 15 amino acids. The V and J ends lost 0 bases and 4 bases respectively, with 12 bases between them. CDR3 sequence: CASSQDEGATYGYTF. As DNA, the CDR3 is TGCGCCAGCAGCCAAGATGAAGGGGCTACCTATGGCTACACCTTC.